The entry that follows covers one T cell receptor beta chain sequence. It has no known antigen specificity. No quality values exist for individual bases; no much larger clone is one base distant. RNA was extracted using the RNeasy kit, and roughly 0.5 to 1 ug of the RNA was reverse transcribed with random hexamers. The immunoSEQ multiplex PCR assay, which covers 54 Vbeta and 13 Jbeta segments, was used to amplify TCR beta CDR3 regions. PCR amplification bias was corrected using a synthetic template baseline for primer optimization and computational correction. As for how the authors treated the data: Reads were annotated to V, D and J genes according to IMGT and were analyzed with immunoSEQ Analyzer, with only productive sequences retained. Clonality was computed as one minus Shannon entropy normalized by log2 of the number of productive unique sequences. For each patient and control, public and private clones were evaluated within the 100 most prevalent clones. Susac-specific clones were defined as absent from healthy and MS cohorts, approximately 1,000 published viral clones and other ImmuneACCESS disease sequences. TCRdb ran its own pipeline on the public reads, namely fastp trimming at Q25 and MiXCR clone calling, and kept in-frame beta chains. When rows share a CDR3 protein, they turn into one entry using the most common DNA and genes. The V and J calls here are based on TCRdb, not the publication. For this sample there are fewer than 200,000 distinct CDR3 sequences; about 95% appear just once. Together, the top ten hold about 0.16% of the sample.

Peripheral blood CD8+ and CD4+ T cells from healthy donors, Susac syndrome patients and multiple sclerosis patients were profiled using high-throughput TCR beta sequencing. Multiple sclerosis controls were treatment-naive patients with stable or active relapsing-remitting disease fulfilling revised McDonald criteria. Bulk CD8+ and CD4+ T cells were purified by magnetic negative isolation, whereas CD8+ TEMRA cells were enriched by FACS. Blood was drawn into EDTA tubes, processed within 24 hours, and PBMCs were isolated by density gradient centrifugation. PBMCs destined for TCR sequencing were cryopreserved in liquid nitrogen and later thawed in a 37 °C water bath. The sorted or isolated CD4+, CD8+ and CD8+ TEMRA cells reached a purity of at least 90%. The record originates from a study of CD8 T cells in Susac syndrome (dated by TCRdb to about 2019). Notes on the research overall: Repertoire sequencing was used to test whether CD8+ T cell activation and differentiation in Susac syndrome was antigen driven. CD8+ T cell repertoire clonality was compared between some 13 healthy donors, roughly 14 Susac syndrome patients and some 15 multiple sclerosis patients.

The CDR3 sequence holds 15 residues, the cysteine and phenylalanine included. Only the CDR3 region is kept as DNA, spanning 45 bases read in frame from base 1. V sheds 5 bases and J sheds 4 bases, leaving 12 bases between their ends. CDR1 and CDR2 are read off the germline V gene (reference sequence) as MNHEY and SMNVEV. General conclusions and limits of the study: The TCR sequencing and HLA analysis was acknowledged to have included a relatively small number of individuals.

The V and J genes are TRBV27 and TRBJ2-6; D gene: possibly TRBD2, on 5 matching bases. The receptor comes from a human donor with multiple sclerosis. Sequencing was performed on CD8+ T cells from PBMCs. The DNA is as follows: TGTGCCAGCAGTACTAGAAATAGGGGGGCCAACGTCCTGACTTTC. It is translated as CASSTRNRGANVLTF.